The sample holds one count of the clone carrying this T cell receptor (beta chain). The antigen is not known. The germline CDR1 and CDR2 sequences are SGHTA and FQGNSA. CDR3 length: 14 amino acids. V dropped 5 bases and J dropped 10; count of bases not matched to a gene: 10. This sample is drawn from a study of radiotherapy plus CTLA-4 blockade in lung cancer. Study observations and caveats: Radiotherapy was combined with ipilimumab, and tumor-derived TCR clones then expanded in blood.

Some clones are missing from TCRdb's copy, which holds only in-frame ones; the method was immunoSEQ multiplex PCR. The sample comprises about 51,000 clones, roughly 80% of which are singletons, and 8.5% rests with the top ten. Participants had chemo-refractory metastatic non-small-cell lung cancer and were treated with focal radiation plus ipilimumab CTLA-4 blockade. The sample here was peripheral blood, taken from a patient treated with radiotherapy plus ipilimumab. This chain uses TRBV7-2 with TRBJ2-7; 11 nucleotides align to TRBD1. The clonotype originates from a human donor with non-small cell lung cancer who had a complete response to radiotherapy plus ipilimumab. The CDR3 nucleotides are TGTGCCAGCAGCCCGCCGGACAGGGGGCCAGGCCAGTACTTC. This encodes CASSPPDRGPGQYF.